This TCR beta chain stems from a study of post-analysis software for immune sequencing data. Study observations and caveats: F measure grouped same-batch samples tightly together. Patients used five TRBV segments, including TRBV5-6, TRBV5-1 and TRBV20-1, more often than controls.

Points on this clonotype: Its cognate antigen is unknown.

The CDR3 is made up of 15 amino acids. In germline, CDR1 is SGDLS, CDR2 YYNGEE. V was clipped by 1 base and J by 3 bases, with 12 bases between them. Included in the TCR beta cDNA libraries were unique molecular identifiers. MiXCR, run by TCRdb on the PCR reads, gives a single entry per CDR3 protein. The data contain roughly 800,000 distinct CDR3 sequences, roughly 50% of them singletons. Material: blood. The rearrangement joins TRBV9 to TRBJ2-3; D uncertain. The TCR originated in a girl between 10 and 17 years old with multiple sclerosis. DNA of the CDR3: TGTGCCAGCAGCGTACGGGCCATCCCGACAGATACGCAGTATTTT. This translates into CASSVRAIPTDTQYF. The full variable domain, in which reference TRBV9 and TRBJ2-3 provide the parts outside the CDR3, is DSGVTQTPKHLITATGQRVTLRCSPRSGDLSVYWYQQSLDQGLQFLIQYYNGEERAKGNILERFSAQQFPDLHSELNLSSLELGDSALYFCASSVRAIPTDTQYFGPGTRLTVL.